This entry is about one T cell receptor beta chain. Sequenced by immunoSEQ multiplex PCR; TCRdb stores in-frame clones only, minus some. The sample has roughly 240,000 clones, over 75% seen once. The data are from a study of blood T cell repertoires in COVID-19. Study background: From T cells, B-cell-depleted T cells, or PBMCs came the material, which was cDNA or gDNA.

Germline V CDR1 and CDR2: GTSNPN, SVGIG (reference sequence). This CDR3 contains 13 residues. Trimming removed 2 bases from V and 4 bases from J; junction bases left unmatched: 2. Those enrolled, adults aged about 18 to 95 years, came from roughly 23 US areas. The sample consisted of PBMCs or T cells enriched from blood (not recorded which). This receptor was obtained from a woman between 50 and 59 years old with acute COVID-19. The rearrangement links TRBV30 to TRBJ2-1; 7 bases line up with TRBD1. CDR3 sequence (DNA): TGTGCCTGGAGTCCGGACAGGTACAATGAGCAGTTCTTC. Its translation is CAWSPDRYNEQFF.